The 16 T cell receptor beta chains given below trace back to one sample, sequenced in a study of response to subunit inactivated influenza vaccine. TCRdb itself ran the RT-PCR reads through MiXCR, one entry per CDR3 protein. The sample gives 200,000 to 300,000 distinct CDR3 sequences, 9.5% to 15% of which show up once; about 7.8% is in the top ten. The sample here was non-naive T cells sorted from PBMCs, taken about 14 days before vaccination. The receptors were gathered from a man in his forties or fifties who received an inactivated influenza vaccine.

The V gene is TRBV15, the J gene TRBJ2-5; no definite D call. Germline V gives CDR1 LNHNV, CDR2 YYDKDF (reference sequence). The CDR3 has 13 residues. Trimming stripped 0 bases from V and 3 bases from J, with 5 bases between. The CDR3 reads CATSRDNEETQYF. DNA of the CDR3: TGTGCCACCAGCAGAGACAACGAAGAGACCCAGTACTTC. Combining the CDR3 with reference TRBV15 and TRBJ2-5 gives the whole variable domain DAMVIQNPRYQVTQFGKPVTLSCSQTLNHNVMYWYQQKSSQAPKLLFHYYDKDFNNEADTPDNFQSRRPNTSFCFLDIRSPGLGDTAMYLCATSRDNEETQYFGPGTRLLVL.

This clonotype has only a few counts. The chain has TRBV29-1 and TRBJ2-7; D remains unclear. V shed 2 bases and J shed 3 bases, with 14 bases lying between them. Germline V lookup: CDR1 SQVTM, CDR2 ANQGSEA. The CDR3 runs to 14 residues. CDR3 protein: CSVERGGTGYEQYF. The CDR3 DNA follows: TGCAGCGTTGAAAGAGGTGGTACTGGCTACGAGCAGTACTTC.

The V gene is TRBV29-1, the J gene TRBJ2-7; 7 positions agree with TRBD2. Germline CDR1 is SQVTM and CDR2 is ANQGSEA. The CDR3 is 14 amino acids. J was trimmed by 6 bases and V by 5 bases; bases with no gene match: 13. In DNA, the CDR3 is TGCAGCGTTTTAATAAAAACTAGCGCGATCGAGCAGTACTTC. Translated: CSVLIKTSAIEQYF.

This clonotype has just a few counts. The chain couples TRBV5-6 to TRBJ2-5; D perhaps matches TRBD1 (5 bases). Germline CDR1 is SGHDT and CDR2 is YYEEEE. This CDR3 contains 14 residues. Trimming shortened V by 5 bases and J by 1 base, and 12 bases separated the two germline ends. The CDR3 DNA reads TGTGCCAGCAGGGCTGACAGTACCCAAGAGACCCAGTACTTC. Translation gives CASRADSTQETQYF.

This clonotype was seen at least ten times. The CDR3 here is CASSLDFWRGTDTQYF. CDR3 nucleotide sequence: TGTGCCAGCAGCTTAGATTTCTGGCGGGGCACAGATACGCAGTATTTT. The chain recombines TRBV7-8 with TRBJ2-3; perhaps TRBD2 as D (5 bases). V lost 1 base and J lost 1, with 12 bases in between. Germline V gene lookup returns CDR1 SGHVS and CDR2 FQNEAQ. The length of the CDR3 is 16 residues.

This chain connects TRBV6-2 or TRBV6-3 to TRBJ2-3, with D possibly TRBD2 on 6 matching bases. There are 15 residues in the CDR3. V was clipped by 2 bases and J by 2 bases, with 11 bases between them. CDR1 and CDR2 from the germline V gene are MNHEY and SVGEGT. The CDR3, as DNA: TGTGCCAGCAGTTACGGGCGGGGCCACACAGATACGCAGTATTTT. This gives the protein CASSYGRGHTDTQYF.

The chain carries TRBV5-6 and TRBJ2-5, with D perhaps assigned TRBD1 or TRBD2 (5 bases each). V was trimmed by 4 bases and J by 7 bases, leaving 14 bases between them. Germline-derived CDR1 and CDR2 are SGHDT and YYEEEE. CDR3 size: 13 residues. CDR3 DNA: TGTGCCAGCAGCCCTGCGGGTGGGGGGACCCAGTACTTC. Protein product: CASSPAGGGTQYF.

CDR3: CASSRGRGQFF. The CDR3 DNA reads TGTGCCAGCAGCCGAGGACGGGGGCAGTTCTTC. This chain connects TRBV11-2 to TRBJ2-1, with D perhaps matching TRBD2 (5 bases). V shed 5 bases and J shed 12 bases, with 11 bases lying between them. Germline CDR1 and CDR2: SGHAT and FQNNGV. The CDR3 sequence is 11 residues long.

V is TRBV7-9 and J is TRBJ2-1, with a weak D call TRBD2 (5 bases). Germline V CDR1 and CDR2: SEHNR, FQNEAQ (reference sequence). The CDR3 loop spans 14 amino acids. V shed 6 bases and J shed 8 bases, with 17 bases lying between them. In nucleotides, the CDR3 is TGTGCCAGCAGTCCGGAGGACTGGTGGGATGAGCAGTTCTTC. Protein sequence: CASSPEDWWDEQFF.

In this sample, this clonotype turned up a few times. V is TRBV3-1 and J is TRBJ2-1; TRBD2 matches 10 bases. The CDR3 sequence is 16 residues long. From germline, CDR1 is LGHDT and CDR2 YNNKEL (reference sequence). The ends lost 0 bases at V and 6 bases at J; junction bases unmatched: 5. The CDR3 region is CASSQDLTSGPNEQFF. The CDR3 coding sequence is TGTGCCAGCAGCCAAGATTTGACTAGCGGGCCCAATGAGCAGTTCTTC.

This clonotype was counted between two and nine times. The J gene is TRBJ2-4, the V gene TRBV20-1; D could derive from TRBD1 or TRBD2 (5 bases each). Germline V gene data show CDR1 as DFQATT and CDR2 as SNEGSKA (reference sequence). CDR3 length equals 17 residues. Trimming stripped 6 bases from V and 0 bases from J, with 21 bases between. CDR3: CSATRGSGAQAKNIQYF. CDR3 sequence (DNA): TGCAGTGCCACCCGAGGGTCTGGGGCGCAAGCCAAAAACATTCAGTACTTC.

This clonotype was recorded a few times. The chain employs TRBV28 and TRBJ2-3, with D possibly being TRBD1 or TRBD2 (5 bases each). There are 14 residues in the CDR3. V was cut by 5 bases and J by 2 bases, with 11 bases left in between. CDR1 is MDHEN and CDR2 is SYDVKM in the germline V gene. This chain's CDR3 is CASSGGGTTDTQYF. CDR3 in DNA: TGTGCCAGCAGTGGGGGTGGGACCACAGATACGCAGTATTTT.

This clonotype came up a few times. The rearrangement links TRBV7-2 to TRBJ2-7; possible D gene TRBD2, 5 bases. Germline V lookup: CDR1 SGHTA, CDR2 FQGNSA. Trimming removed 1 base from V and 2 bases from J, with 9 bases in between. This CDR3 comprises 14 residues. In DNA, the CDR3 is TGTGCCAGCAGCTTAGTGGCGGGTACCTACGAGCAGTACTTC. It yields the protein CASSLVAGTYEQYF.

This clonotype was counted only a few times. V is TRBV4-2 and J is TRBJ2-5; 9 nucleotides line up with TRBD1. There are 16 residues in the CDR3. Germline assignment: CDR1 LGHNA and CDR2 YNFKEQ. After removal of 4 bases from V and 5 bases from J, the junction contained 11 bases not matched to a gene. CDR3 nucleotide sequence: TGTGCCAGCAGCCCCGGACAGGGGAGGAAGGTTGAGACCCAGTACTTC. It specifies CASSPGQGRKVETQYF.

This clonotype showed up many times. The chain has TRBV18 and TRBJ2-3, with D perhaps TRBD1 or TRBD2 (5 bases each). Trimming cost V 8 bases and J 0 bases, with 15 bases left between them. Per germline, CDR1 KGHSH and CDR2 LQKENI. The CDR3 loop spans 15 amino acids. CDR3 region: CASAGDGTSTDTQYF. In nucleotides, the CDR3 is TGTGCCAGCGCCGGGGACGGAACTAGCACAGATACGCAGTATTTT.

This clonotype appeared a few times. V gene TRBV7-2 combines with J gene TRBJ2-7; weak D call: TRBD1 (5 bases). V lost 5 bases, J lost 10 bases, and 21 bases lay in between. CDR3 size: 14 residues. Germline V lookup: CDR1 SGHTA, CDR2 FQGNSA. The CDR3 DNA reads TGTGCCAGCAGCGCCGTCGGGCTAGGGGTGGAACAGTACTTC. This translates into CASSAVGLGVEQYF. Together with reference TRBV7-2 and TRBJ2-7, the CDR3 gives the full variable domain: GAGVSQSPSNKVTEKGKDVELRCDPISGHTALYWYRQSLGQGLEFLIYFQGNSAPDKSGLPSDRFSAERTGGSVSTLTIQRTQQEDSAVYLCASSAVGLGVEQYFGPGTRLTVT.